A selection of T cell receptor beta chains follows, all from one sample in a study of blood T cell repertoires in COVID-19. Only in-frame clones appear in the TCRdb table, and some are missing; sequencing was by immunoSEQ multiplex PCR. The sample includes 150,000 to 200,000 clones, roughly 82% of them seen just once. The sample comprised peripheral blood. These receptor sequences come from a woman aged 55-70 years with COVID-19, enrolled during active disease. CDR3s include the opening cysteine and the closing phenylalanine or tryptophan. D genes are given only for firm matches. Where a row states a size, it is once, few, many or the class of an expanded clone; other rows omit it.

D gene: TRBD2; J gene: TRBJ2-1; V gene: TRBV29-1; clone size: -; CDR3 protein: CSVGRDGDPLRYNEQFF; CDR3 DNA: TGCAGCGTAGGGAGGGACGGGGATCCTCTACGCTATAATGAGCAGTTCTTC
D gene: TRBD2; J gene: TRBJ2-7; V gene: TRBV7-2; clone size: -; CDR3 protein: CASSIAGGENYEQYF; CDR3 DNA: TGTGCCAGCAGCATAGCGGGAGGGGAGAACTACGAGCAGTACTTC
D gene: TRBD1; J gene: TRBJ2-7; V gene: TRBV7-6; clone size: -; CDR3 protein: CASSLAAGTGGGGEQYF; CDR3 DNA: TGTGCCAGCAGCTTAGCAGCCGGGACAGGGGGAGGAGGCGAGCAGTACTTC
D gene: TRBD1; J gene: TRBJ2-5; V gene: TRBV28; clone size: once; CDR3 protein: CASSMISDRAQETQYF; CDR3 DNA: TGTGCCAGCAGCATGATATCCGACAGGGCCCAAGAGACCCAGTACTTC
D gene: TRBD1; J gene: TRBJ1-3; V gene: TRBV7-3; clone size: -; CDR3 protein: CASSSQGGRSGNTIYF; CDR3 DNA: TGTGCCAGCAGCTCCCAAGGGGGCCGGTCTGGAAACACCATATATTTT
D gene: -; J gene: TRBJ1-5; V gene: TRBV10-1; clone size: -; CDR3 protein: CASSTQGSQPQHF; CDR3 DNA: TGCGCCAGCAGTACACAGGGTAGCCAGCCCCAGCATTTT
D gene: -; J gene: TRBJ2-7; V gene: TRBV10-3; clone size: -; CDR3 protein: CAISESGSSYEQYF; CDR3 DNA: TGTGCCATCAGTGAGTCGGGGAGCTCCTACGAGCAGTACTTC
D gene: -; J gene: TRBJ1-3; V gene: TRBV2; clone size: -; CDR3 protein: CASSLYSSGNTIYF; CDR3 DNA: TGTGCCAGCAGCTTATACAGCTCTGGAAACACCATATATTTT
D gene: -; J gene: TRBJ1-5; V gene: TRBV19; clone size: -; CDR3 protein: CASSIVAGNQPQHF; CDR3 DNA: TGTGCCAGTAGTATCGTGGCCGGCAATCAGCCCCAGCATTTT
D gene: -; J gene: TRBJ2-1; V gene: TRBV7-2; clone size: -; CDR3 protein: CASSSWAEQFF; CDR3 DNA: TGTGCCAGCAGCTCCTGGGCGGAGCAGTTCTTC
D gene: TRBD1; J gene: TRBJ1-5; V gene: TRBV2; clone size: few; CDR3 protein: CASRAHRGRGNQPQHF; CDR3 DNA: TGTGCCAGCAGAGCCCACAGGGGGCGAGGCAATCAGCCCCAGCATTTT
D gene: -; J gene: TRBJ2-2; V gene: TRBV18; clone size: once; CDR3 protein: CASSPGGLGTGELFF; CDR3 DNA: TGTGCCAGCTCACCTGGGGGCTTGGGCACCGGGGAGCTGTTTTTT
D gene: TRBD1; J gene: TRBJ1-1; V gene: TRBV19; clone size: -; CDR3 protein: CASSTARTGNTEAFF; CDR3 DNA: TGTGCCAGTAGTACCGCCCGGACAGGGAACACTGAAGCTTTCTTT
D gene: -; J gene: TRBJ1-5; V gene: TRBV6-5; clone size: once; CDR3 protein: CASSYSAGLHQPQHF; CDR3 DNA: TGTGCCAGCAGTTACTCGGCAGGGCTCCATCAGCCCCAGCATTTT
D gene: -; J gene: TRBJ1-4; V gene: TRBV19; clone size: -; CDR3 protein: CASSRRNGGEKLFF; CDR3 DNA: TGTGCCAGTAGTCGACGGAATGGCGGCGAAAAACTGTTTTTT
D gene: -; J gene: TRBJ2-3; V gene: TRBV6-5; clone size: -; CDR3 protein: CASRYSGLHTDTQYF; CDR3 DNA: TGTGCCAGCAGATATTCGGGACTGCACACAGATACGCAGTATTTT
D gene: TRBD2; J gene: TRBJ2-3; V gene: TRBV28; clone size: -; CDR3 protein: CASVTSGGITDTQYF; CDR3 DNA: TGTGCCAGCGTAACTAGCGGGGGGATCACAGATACGCAGTATTTT
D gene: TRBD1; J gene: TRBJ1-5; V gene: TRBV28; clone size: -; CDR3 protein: CASRLETGGGYQPQHF; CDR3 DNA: TGTGCCAGCAGGTTAGAGACAGGGGGCGGATATCAGCCCCAGCATTTT
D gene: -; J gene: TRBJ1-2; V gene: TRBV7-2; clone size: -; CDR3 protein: CASSPDLTVSYGYTF; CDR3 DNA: TGTGCCAGCAGCCCTGATTTGACAGTGAGCTATGGCTACACCTTC
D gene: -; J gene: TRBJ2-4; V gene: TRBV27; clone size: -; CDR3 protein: CASSGLGNIQYF; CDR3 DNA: TGTGCCAGCAGTGGACTCGGAAACATTCAGTACTTC
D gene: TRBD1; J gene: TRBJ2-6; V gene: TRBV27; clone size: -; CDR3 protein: CASSLTGQGSLGANVLTF; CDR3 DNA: TGTGCCAGCAGCCTAACGGGACAGGGGTCTCTGGGGGCCAACGTCCTGACTTTC
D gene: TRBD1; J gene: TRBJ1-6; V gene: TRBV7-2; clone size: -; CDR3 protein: CASSADRGDNSPLHF; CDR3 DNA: TGTGCCAGCAGCGCAGACAGGGGTGATAATTCACCCCTCCACTTT
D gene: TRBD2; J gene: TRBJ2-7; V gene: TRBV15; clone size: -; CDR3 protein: CATSRRLAAYEQYF; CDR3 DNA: TGTGCCACCAGCAGGAGACTAGCGGCCTACGAGCAGTACTTC
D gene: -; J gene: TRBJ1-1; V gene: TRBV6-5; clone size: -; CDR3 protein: CASRGQDLEAFF; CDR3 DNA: TGTGCCAGCAGGGGACAAGATTTAGAAGCTTTCTTT
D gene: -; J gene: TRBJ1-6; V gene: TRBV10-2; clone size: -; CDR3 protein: CASSDPRERSDSPLHF; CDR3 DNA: TGCGCCAGCAGTGATCCTCGGGAAAGGTCGGACTCACCCCTCCACTTT
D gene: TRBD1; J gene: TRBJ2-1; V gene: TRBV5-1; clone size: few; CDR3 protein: CASSFPRDRDSSYNEQFF; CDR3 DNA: TGCGCCAGCAGCTTTCCCCGCGACCGGGACAGCTCCTACAATGAGCAGTTCTTC
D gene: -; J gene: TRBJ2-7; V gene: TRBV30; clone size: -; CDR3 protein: CAWSSTTVGQVIEQYF; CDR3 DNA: TGTGCCTGGAGTTCTACGACGGTTGGACAAGTTATCGAGCAGTACTTC
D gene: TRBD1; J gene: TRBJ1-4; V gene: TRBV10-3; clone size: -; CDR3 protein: CAIRPGTGNEKLFF; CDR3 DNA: TGTGCCATCAGGCCCGGGACAGGAAATGAAAAACTGTTTTTT
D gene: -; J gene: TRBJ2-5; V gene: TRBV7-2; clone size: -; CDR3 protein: CASSSLETQYF; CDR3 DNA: TGTGCCAGCAGCTCCTTAGAGACCCAGTACTTC
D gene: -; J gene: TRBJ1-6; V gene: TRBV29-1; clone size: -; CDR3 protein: CSVEDSYNSPLHF; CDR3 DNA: TGCAGCGTAGAAGACAGCTATAATTCACCCCTCCACTTT
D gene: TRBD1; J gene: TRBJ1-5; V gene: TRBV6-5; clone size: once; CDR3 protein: CASSRQGGNQPQHF; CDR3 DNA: TGTGCCAGCAGTCGACAGGGAGGCAATCAGCCCCAGCATTTT
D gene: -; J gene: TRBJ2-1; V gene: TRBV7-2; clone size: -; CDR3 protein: CAVGGGPSSYNEQFF; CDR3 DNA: TGTGCCGTGGGAGGGGGACCGAGCTCCTACAATGAGCAGTTCTTC
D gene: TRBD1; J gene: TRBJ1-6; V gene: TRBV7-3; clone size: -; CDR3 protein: CASSLSGQGRNSPLHF; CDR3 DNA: TGTGCCAGCAGCTTATCGGGACAGGGTCGTAATTCACCCCTCCACTTT
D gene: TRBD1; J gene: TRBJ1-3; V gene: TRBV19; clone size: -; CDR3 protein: CASSPTGATGNTIYF; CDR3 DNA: TGTGCCAGTAGCCCGACAGGGGCTACAGGAAACACCATATATTTT
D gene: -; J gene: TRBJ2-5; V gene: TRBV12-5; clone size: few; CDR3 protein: CASGSTGETQYF; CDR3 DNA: TGTGCTAGTGGTTCGACAGGTGAGACCCAGTACTTC
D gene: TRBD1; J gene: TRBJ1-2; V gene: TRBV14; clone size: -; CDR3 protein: CASSLGGTGLSGYTF; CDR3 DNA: TGTGCCAGCAGCCTGGGTGGGACAGGGCTTTCCGGCTACACCTTC
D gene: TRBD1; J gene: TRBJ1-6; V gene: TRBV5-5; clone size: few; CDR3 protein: CASSLRGQGTNSPLHF; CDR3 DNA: TGTGCCAGCAGCTTGAGGGGACAGGGGACTAATTCACCCCTCCACTTT
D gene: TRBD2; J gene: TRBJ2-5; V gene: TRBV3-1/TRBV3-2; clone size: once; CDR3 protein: CASSQDSGGAPKTQYF; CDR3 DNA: TGTGCCAGCAGCCAAGATAGCGGGGGCGCTCCGAAGACCCAGTACTTC
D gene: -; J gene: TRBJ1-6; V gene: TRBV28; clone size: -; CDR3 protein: CASKGVSGGNSPLHF; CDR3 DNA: TGTGCCAGCAAAGGAGTCTCCGGGGGGAATTCACCCCTCCACTTT
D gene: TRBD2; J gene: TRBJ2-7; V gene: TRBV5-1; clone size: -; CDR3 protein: CASSLGSGRAYEQYF; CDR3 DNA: TGCGCCAGCAGCTTGGGTAGCGGGAGGGCCTACGAGCAGTACTTC
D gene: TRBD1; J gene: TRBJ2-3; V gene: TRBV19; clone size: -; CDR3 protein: CASKPTGLSTDTQYF; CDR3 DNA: TGTGCCAGTAAACCGACAGGGCTGAGCACAGATACGCAGTATTTT
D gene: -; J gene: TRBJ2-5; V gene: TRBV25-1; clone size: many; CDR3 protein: CASSEHRETQYF; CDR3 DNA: TGTGCCAGCAGTGAACACAGAGAGACCCAGTACTTC
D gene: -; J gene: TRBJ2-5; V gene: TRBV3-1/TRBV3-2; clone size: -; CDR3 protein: CASSPYRVQETQYF; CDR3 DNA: TGTGCCAGCAGCCCTTACAGGGTTCAAGAGACCCAGTACTTC
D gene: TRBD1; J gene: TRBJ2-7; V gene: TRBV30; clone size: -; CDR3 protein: CAWSAQGLYEQYF; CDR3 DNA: TGTGCCTGGAGTGCACAGGGGTTGTACGAGCAGTACTTC
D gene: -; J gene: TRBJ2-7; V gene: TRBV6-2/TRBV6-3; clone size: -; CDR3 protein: CASSPYGDYEQYF; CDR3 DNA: TGTGCCAGCAGCCCATACGGAGACTACGAGCAGTACTTC
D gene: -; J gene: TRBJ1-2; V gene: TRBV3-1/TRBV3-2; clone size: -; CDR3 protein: CASSQAGVGTRYTF; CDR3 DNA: TGTGCCAGCAGCCAAGCAGGGGTGGGGACGCGCTACACCTTC
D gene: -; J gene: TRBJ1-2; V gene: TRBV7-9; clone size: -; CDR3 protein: CASSKVRGDYGYTF; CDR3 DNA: TGTGCCAGCAGCAAGGTCAGGGGAGACTATGGCTACACCTTC
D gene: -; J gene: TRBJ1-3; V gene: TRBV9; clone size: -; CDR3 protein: CASSVEGYGGTNPGNTIYF; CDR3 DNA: TGTGCCAGCAGCGTAGAAGGGTACGGGGGGACCAACCCTGGAAACACCATATATTTT
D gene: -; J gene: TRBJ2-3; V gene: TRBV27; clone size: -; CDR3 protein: CASSSHYPDTQYF; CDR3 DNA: TGTGCCAGCAGTTCGCACTACCCAGATACGCAGTATTTT
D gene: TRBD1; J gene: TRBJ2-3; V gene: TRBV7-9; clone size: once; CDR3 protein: CASSSSTGGLGTDTQYF; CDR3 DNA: TGTGCCAGCAGCTCCTCGACAGGGGGCTTGGGCACAGATACGCAGTATTTT
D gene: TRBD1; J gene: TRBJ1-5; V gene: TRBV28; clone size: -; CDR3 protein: CASSLERGLGQPQHF; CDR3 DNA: TGTGCCAGCAGTTTAGAGAGGGGGCTAGGTCAGCCCCAGCATTTT
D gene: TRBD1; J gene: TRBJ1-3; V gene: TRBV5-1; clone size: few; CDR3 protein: CASSPGDRGYGNTIYF; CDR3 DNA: TGCGCCAGCAGCCCGGGGGACAGGGGTTACGGAAACACCATATATTTT